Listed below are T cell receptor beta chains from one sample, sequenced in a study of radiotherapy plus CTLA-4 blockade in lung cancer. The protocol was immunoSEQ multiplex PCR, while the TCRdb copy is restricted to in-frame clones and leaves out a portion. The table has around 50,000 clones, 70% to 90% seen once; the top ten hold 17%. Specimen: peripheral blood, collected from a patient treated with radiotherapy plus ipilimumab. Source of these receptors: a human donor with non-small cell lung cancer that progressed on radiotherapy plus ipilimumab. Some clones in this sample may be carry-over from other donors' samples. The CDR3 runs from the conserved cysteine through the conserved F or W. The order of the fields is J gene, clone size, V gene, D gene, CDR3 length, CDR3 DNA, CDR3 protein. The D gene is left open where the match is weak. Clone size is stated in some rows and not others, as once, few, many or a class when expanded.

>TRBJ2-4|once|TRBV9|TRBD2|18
TGTGCCAGCAGCCACCCCTCTAGCGGGTCGGATACCAAAAACATTCAGTACTTC
CASSHPSSGSDTKNIQYF
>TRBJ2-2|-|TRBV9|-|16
TGTGCCAGCAGCAAGAACCCGGGACAGAACACCGGGGAGCTGTTTTTT
CASSKNPGQNTGELFF
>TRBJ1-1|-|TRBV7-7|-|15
TGTGCCAGCAGCTCCCTGTCGGGGGGGAACACTGAAGCTTTCTTT
CASSSLSGGNTEAFF
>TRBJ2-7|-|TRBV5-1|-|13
TGCGCCAGCATTGGGCCCAGCTCCTACGAGCAGTACTTC
CASIGPSSYEQYF
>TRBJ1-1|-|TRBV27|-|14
TGTGCCAGCAGTTTACTAGGGGGTCGTATTGAAGCTTTCTTT
CASSLLGGRIEAFF
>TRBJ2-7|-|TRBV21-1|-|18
TGTGCCAGCACCCCTTTTATTATCTATCCCTCCTGCGGGGGCGAGCAGTACTTC
CASTPFIIYPSCGGEQYF
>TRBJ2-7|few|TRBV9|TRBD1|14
TGTGCCAGCAGCCCACAGGCCCAGACAGGGAAGCAGTACTTC
CASSPQAQTGKQYF
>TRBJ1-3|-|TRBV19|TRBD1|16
TGTGCCAGTAGTAGGGACGGGACAGTCTCTGGAAACACCATATATTTT
CASSRDGTVSGNTIYF
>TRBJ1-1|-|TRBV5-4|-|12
TGTGCCAGCAGCTTGATAGACACTGAAGCTTTCTTT
CASSLIDTEAFF
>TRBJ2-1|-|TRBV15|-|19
TGTGCCACCAGCAGAGATTGGGGGGGAGGAGGGGGTGGCTACAATGAGCAGTTCTTC
CATSRDWGGGGGGYNEQFF
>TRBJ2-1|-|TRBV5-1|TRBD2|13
TGCGCCAGCAGCTTGCTAGCGGGAAGGGAGCAGTTCTTC
CASSLLAGREQFF
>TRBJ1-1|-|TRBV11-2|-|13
TGTGCCAGCAGCTTAGTATTGAACACTGAAGCTTTCTTT
CASSLVLNTEAFF
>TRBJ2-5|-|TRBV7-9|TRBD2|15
TGTGCCAGCAGCCAGCGCGGGGGGGCGAAAGCGACCCAGTACTTC
CASSQRGGAKATQYF
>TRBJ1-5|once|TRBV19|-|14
TGTGCCAGTAACGTGGGGCCTGGGAATCAGCCCCAGCATTTT
CASNVGPGNQPQHF
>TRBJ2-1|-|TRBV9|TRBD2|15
TGTGCCAGCAGCGTAGAACGGGAGGTATACAATGAGCAGTTCTTC
CASSVEREVYNEQFF
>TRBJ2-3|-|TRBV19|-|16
TGTGCCAGTAGTATGCTCGGACTTCCCGACGCAGATACGCAGTATTTT
CASSMLGLPDADTQYF
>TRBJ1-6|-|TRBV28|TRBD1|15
TGTGCCAGCAGTTTCCCGGGACAGGGGGTGACACCCCTCCACTTT
CASSFPGQGVTPLHF
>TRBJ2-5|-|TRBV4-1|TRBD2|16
TGCGCCAGCAGCCAACTAGCGGGAGTATCCGAAGAGACCCAGTACTTC
CASSQLAGVSEETQYF
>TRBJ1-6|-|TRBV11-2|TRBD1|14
TGTGCCAGCAGCCAGACAGGGAGAGTTTCACCCCTCCACTTT
CASSQTGRVSPLHF
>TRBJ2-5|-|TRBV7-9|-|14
TGTGCCAGCAGCCCCCGACCGGAGGTCGAGACCCAGTACTTC
CASSPRPEVETQYF
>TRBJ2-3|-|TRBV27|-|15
TGTGCCAGCAAGTCTGTACTCACTAGCACAGATACGCAGTATTTT
CASKSVLTSTDTQYF
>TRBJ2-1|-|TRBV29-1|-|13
TGCAGCATTACGGGATTTACCTACAATGAGCAGTTCTTC
CSITGFTYNEQFF
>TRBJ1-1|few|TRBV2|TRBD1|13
TGTGCCAGCGGGGGACAGCTTGGCACTGAAGCTTTCTTT
CASGGQLGTEAFF
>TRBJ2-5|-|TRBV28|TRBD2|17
TGTGCCAGCAGTCCCCTGACTAGCGGGAGTTTAGGAGAGACCCAGTACTTC
CASSPLTSGSLGETQYF
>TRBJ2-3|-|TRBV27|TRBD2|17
TGTGCCAGCAGTTGGGGCTGGAGCGGGGGTGGTGTAGATACGCAGTATTTT
CASSWGWSGGGVDTQYF
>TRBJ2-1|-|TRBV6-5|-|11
TGTGCCAGCAGTTACGCGGGTGAGCAGTTCTTC
CASSYAGEQFF
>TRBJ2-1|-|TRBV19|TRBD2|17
TGTGCCAGTAGTAAATTCCTAGCGGGAGGGCCGAGGAATGAGCAGTTCTTC
CASSKFLAGGPRNEQFF
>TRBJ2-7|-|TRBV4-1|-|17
TGCGCCAGCAGCCAAGACAGGGGTGCAAATAGCGCATACGAGCAGTACTTC
CASSQDRGANSAYEQYF
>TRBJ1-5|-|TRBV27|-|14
TGTGCCAGCAGTTTAATAAGGGGTGGCCAGCCCCAGCATTTT
CASSLIRGGQPQHF
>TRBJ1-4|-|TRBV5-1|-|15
TGCGCCAACAGCTTGGTGGGCAGTTCTAATGAAAAACTGTTTTTT
CANSLVGSSNEKLFF
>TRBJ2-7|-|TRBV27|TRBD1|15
TGTGCCAGCAGTTTAGGTAGGACAGGGTCCTACGAGCAGTACTTC
CASSLGRTGSYEQYF
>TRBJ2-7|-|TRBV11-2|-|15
TGTGCCAGCAGCTTAGGCGCGATTGGAGGCTACGAGCAGTACTTC
CASSLGAIGGYEQYF
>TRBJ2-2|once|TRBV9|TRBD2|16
TGTGCCAGCAGCGTTACTAGCGCTCCGAACACCGGGGAGCTGTTTTTT
CASSVTSAPNTGELFF
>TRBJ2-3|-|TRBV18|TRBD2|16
TGTGCCAGCTCAACCCGGACTAGCGGGAGTACCGATACGCAGTATTTT
CASSTRTSGSTDTQYF
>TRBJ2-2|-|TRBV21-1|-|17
TGTGCCAGCAGCAAAGTTGACAGGGGACCCAACACCGGGGAGCTGTTTTTT
CASSKVDRGPNTGELFF
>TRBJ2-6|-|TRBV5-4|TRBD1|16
TGTGCCAGCAGCTCGACAGGGGACGGTGGGGCCAACGTCCTGACTTTC
CASSSTGDGGANVLTF
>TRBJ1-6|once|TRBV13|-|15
TGTGCCAGCAGCCGTAAGGACATGCGTGGTTCACCCCTCCACTTT
CASSRKDMRGSPLHF
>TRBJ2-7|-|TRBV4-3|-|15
TGCGCCAGCAGCCAAGATTTGTCACCTAACTACGAGCAGTACTTC
CASSQDLSPNYEQYF
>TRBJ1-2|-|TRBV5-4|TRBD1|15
TGTGCCAGCAGCTTGGGGGGCAGGGGGCTGGGCGGCTACACCTTC
CASSLGGRGLGGYTF
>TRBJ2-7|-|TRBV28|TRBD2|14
TGTGCCAGCATCCCACTAGCGGGAGCGGTCGAGCAGTACTTC
CASIPLAGAVEQYF